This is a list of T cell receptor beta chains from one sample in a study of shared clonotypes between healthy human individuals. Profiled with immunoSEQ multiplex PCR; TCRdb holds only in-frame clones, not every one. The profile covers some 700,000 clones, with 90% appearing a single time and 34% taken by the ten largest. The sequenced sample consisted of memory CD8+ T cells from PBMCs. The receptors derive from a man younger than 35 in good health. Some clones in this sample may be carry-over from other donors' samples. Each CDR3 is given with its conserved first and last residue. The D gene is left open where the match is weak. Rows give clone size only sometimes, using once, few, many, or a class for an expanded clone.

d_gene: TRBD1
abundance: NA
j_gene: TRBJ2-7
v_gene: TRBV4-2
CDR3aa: CASSQGTGTSYEQYF
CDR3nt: TGTGCCAGCAGCCAAGGGACAGGGACCTCCTACGAGCAGTACTTC

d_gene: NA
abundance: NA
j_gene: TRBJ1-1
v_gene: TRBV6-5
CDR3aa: CASSYGGLGTEAFF
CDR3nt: TGTGCCAGCAGTTACGGGGGTTTGGGCACTGAAGCTTTCTTT

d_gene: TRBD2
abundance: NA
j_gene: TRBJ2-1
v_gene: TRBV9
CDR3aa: CASSVEILSGRALGEQFF
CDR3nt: TGTGCCAGCAGCGTAGAGATTCTGAGCGGGAGGGCCCTCGGTGAGCAGTTCTTC

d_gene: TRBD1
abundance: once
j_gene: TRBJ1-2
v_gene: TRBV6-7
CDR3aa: CASTLLRKSRGQTLWWGYTF
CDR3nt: TGTGCCAGCACCCTTTTACGGAAAAGTCGGGGACAGACTCTATGGTGGGGCTACACCTTC

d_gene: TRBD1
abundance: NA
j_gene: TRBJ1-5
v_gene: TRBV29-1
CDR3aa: CSVETGEGNQPQHF
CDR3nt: TGCAGCGTGGAAACAGGGGAGGGCAATCAGCCCCAGCATTTT

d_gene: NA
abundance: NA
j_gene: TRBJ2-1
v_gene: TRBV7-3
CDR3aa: CASSQDGLGGDEQFF
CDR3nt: TGTGCCAGCAGCCAAGACGGATTGGGGGGCGATGAGCAGTTCTTC

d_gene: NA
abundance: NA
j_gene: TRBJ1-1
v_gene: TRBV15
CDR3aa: CATTKGGSPNTEAFF
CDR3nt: TGTGCCACCACAAAAGGGGGGAGCCCGAACACTGAAGCTTTCTTT

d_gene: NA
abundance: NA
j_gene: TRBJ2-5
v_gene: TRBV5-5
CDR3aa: CASSSLRGTDRGFKKTQYF
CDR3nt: TGTGCCAGCAGCTCCTTGCGGGGGACCGACAGGGGTTTTAAGAAGACCCAGTACTTC

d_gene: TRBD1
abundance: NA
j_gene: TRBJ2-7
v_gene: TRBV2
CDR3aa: CASRTGGASYEQYF
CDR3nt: TGTGCCAGCAGGACAGGGGGCGCTTCCTACGAGCAGTACTTC

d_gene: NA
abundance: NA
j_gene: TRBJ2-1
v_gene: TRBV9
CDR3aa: CASSVQDRVRNEQFF
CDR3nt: TGTGCCAGCAGCGTTCAGGATAGGGTACGCAATGAGCAGTTCTTC

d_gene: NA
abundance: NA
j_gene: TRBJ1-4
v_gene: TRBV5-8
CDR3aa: CASNGEKLFF
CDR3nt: TGTGCCAGCAACGGGGAAAAACTGTTTTTT

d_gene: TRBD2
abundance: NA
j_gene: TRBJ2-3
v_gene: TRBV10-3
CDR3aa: CAISAELAGVPTDTQYF
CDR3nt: TGTGCCATCAGTGCGGAGCTAGCGGGAGTTCCCACAGATACGCAGTATTTT

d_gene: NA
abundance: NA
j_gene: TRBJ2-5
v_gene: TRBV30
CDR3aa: CAWSVGWVRAETQYF
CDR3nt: TGTGCCTGGAGTGTTGGGTGGGTCCGTGCAGAGACCCAGTACTTC

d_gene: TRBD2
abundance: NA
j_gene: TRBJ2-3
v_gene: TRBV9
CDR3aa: CASSAGTSGRIRGTDTQYF
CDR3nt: TGTGCCAGCAGCGCCGGGACTAGCGGACGAATTAGGGGCACAGATACGCAGTATTTT

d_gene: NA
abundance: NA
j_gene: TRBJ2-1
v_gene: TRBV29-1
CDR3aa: CSVQPDNNEQFF
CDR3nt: TGCAGCGTTCAACCGGACAACAATGAGCAGTTCTTC

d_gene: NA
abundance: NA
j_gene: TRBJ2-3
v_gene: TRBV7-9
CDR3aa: CASSLLAKTDTQYF
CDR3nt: TGTGCCAGCAGCTTACTGGCGAAAACAGATACGCAGTATTTT

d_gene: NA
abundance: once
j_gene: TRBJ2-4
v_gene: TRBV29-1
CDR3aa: CSVVGGDRAKNIQYF
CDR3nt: TGCAGCGTTGTGGGGGGAGATAGAGCCAAAAACATTCAGTACTTC

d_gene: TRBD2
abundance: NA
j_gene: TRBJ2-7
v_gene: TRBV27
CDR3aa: CASSPSGRGMLYEQYF
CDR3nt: TGTGCCAGCAGTCCCTCCGGGAGGGGTATGCTCTACGAGCAGTACTTC

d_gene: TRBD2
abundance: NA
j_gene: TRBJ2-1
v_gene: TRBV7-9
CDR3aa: CASSSRLAAYNEQFF
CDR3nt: TGTGCCAGCAGCTCCCGACTAGCGGCGTACAATGAGCAGTTCTTC

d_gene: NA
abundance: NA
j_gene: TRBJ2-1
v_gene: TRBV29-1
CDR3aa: CSVEGGSIYNEQFF
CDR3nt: TGCAGCGTTGAAGGCGGTTCAATCTACAATGAGCAGTTCTTC

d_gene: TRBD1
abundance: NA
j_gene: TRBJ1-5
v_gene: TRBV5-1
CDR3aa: CASSPRRGQGADSNQPQHF
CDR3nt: TGCGCCAGCAGCCCCAGGCGGGGACAGGGGGCTGATAGCAATCAGCCCCAGCATTTT

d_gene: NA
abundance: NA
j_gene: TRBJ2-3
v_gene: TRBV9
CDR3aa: CASSLFSGTFTDTQYF
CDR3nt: TGTGCCAGCTCGCTCTTTAGCGGAACCTTCACAGATACGCAGTATTTT

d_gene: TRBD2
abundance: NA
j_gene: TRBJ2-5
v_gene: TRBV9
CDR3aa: CASSVTGVGGETQYF
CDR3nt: TGTGCCAGCAGCGTAACGGGAGTGGGAGGGGAGACCCAGTACTTC

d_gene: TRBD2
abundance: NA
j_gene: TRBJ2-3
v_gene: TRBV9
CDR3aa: CASSVGGTSGNTQYF
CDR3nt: TGTGCCAGCAGCGTTGGAGGGACTAGCGGGAATACGCAGTATTTT

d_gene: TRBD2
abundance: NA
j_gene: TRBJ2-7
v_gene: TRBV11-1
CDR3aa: CASSPRGGFNSYEQYF
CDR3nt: TGTGCCAGCAGCCCCCGGGGAGGGTTCAACTCCTACGAGCAGTACTTC

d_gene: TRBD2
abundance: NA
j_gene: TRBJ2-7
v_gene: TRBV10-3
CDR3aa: CATTSGSSYEQYF
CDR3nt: TGTGCCACCACTAGCGGGAGTTCCTACGAGCAGTACTTC

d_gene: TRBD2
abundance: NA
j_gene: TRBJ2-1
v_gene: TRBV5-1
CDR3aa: CASSFMTSGRPGVYNEQFF
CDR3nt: TGCGCCAGCAGCTTTATGACTAGCGGGAGGCCCGGGGTCTACAATGAGCAGTTCTTC

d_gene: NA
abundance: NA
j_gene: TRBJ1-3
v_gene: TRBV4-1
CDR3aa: CASSQTGSSGNTIYF
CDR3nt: TGCGCCAGCAGCCAAACCGGGAGCTCTGGAAACACCATATATTTT

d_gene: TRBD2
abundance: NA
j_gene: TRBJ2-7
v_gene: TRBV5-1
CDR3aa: CASSSWDDGGYEQYF
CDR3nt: TGCGCCAGCAGCTCCTGGGACGACGGGGGGTACGAGCAGTACTTC

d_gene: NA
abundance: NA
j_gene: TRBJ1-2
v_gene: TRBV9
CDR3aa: CASSTGAATNYGYTF
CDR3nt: TGTGCCAGCAGCACAGGAGCGGCCACTAACTATGGCTACACCTTC

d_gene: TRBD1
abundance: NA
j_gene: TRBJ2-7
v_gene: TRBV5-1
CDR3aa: CASSTTGGLFYEQYF
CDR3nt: TGCGCCAGCAGTACTACAGGGGGCTTGTTCTACGAGCAGTACTTC